The 3 T cell receptor beta chains below all came from one sample that was sequenced in a study of CD8+CD57+ T cells in acquired aplastic anemia. According to the study, genomic DNA was the template for TCR beta VDJ and CDR3 profiling. TCRdb redid the calling of the reads with MiXCR, one entry per CDR3 protein. The sample has over 150,000 distinct CDR3 sequences; 40% to 50% are singletons. Individuals selected for sequencing had exhibited CD8+CD57+ cell expansion on flow cytometry. The sample consisted of sorted CD4+, CD8+, or CD8+CD57+ T cells (not recorded which) from PBMCs. Source of these receptors: a human donor with aplastic anemia.

This clonotype was seen many times. The chain has TRBV7-9 and TRBJ2-3, with 12 positions matching TRBD1. With 5 bases clipped from V and 4 bases from J, the junction kept 13 bases outside the gene matches. This CDR3 is built from 18 residues. Germline CDR1 is SEHNR and CDR2 is FQNEAQ (reference sequence). The CDR3 DNA reads as TGTGCCAGCAGCCGAAGTTCCGGGGGGACAGGGGGCCCAGATACGCAGTATTTT. This translates into CASSRSSGGTGGPDTQYF.

This clonotype was found many times. This chain joins TRBV12-5 and TRBJ2-3, with D uncertain. This CDR3 has 12 residues. Germline values: CDR1 LGHNT, CDR2 FRNRAP. V was pared by 4 bases and J by 3 bases, with 5 bases between. The CDR3 loop reads CASGWLTDTQYF. The CDR3, as DNA: TGTGCTAGTGGTTGGTTGACAGATACGCAGTATTTT.

This clonotype appeared a few times. V is TRBV30 and J is TRBJ2-2, with 7 bases lining up with TRBD2. Trimming took 6 bases from V and 0 from J; bases not matched to a gene: 4. The CDR3 totals 14 residues. Germline-derived CDR1 and CDR2 are GTSNPN and SVGIG (reference sequence). CDR3 DNA: TGTGCCTGTAAAGCGGGGTCGAACACCGGGGAGCTGTTTTTT. Translation: CACKAGSNTGELFF. Drawing the rest from reference TRBV30 and TRBJ2-2, the complete variable domain is SQTIHQWPATLVQPVGSPLSLECTVEGTSNPNLYWYRQAAGRGLQLLFYSVGIGQISSEVPQNLSASRPQDRQFILSSKKLLLSDSGFYLCACKAGSNTGELFFGEGSRLTVL.